The rows below give T cell receptor beta chains drawn from one sample of a study of CD8 T cells in ankylosing spondylitis. TCRdb independently ran MiXCR on the 5' RACE reads; one entry per CDR3 protein. The table shows over 150,000 distinct CDR3 sequences, with about 20% occurring only once. Sequenced: blood, either unsorted or a sorted T cell fraction (not recorded which). These receptors originate from a male donor under 35 with ankylosing spondylitis or in good health (not recorded which). Both conserved end residues are part of each CDR3. The D gene is left open where the match is weak.

d_call v_call cdr3_aa
NA TRBV7-9 CASSTTTGTNYGYTF
TRBD2 TRBV20-1 CSARDRGLGLPEQFF
NA TRBV30 CAWTPRSSYNEQFF
TRBD2 TRBV7-2 CASSLRASGMGETQYF
NA TRBV4-2 CASSQVSLSEANTGELFF
NA TRBV20-1 CSGQRGETQYF
TRBD2 TRBV12-3/TRBV12-4 CASSPPPAGFKTEQFF
NA TRBV10-3 CAIWTATGELFF
NA TRBV29-1 CSDLGRGYTF
NA TRBV12-3/TRBV12-4 CASSLGDKEKLFF
TRBD2 TRBV20-1 CSARRGLAGVDEQYF
NA TRBV6-1 CASTEGESTEAFF
TRBD2 TRBV12-3/TRBV12-4 CASSFIRAGGPRGELFF
TRBD1 TRBV5-1 CASSLLAGGADTQYF
TRBD2 TRBV10-3 CAISETGGSGRARTDTQYF
TRBD1 TRBV29-1 CSVGDSEQFF
TRBD2 TRBV27 CASSATGTSGGVNTGELFF
NA TRBV7-9 CASSPYTQDEQFF
NA TRBV7-2 CASSLGYSLAKNIQYF
TRBD1 TRBV5-5 CASSPQGGGGGQPQHF
NA TRBV20-1 CSAQEGLETQYF
NA TRBV12-3/TRBV12-4 CASSHGDTYNEQFF
NA TRBV19 CASSIVTGRMGNEQFF
TRBD2 TRBV30 CAWMGLAPHGELFF
NA TRBV12-3/TRBV12-4 CASSYSRSGRQETQYF
NA TRBV7-9 CASSAREETQYF
TRBD1 TRBV11-2 CASSLVGTGGGETQYF
TRBD2 TRBV5-1 CASSLAPLAGGNTGELFF
NA TRBV2 CASSEGQSYEQYF
NA TRBV25-1 CASVKGGELFF
NA TRBV27 CASRRFSQETQYF
NA TRBV7-2 CASSLGGTSRYEQYF
TRBD2 TRBV6-5 CASTYGTSLNEQFF
NA TRBV7-3 CASSLAGSGYEQYF
NA TRBV3-1 CASSQDIAGNTIYF
NA TRBV29-1 CSVGDSALSGANVLTF
NA TRBV20-1 CSARSIVIRFGEQYF
TRBD1 TRBV5-1 CASDLGQGAYGYTF
NA TRBV5-1 CASSIQGGAKNIQYF
TRBD2 TRBV4-1 CASSQERGTSGRAGETQYF
NA TRBV11-2 CASSSRDNSPLHF
NA TRBV4-1 CASSPLGGREQYF
TRBD1 TRBV7-6 CASSLIGTGLYNEQFF
NA TRBV12-3/TRBV12-4 CASRKTVNTEAFF
NA TRBV20-1 CSATDLAVHYEQYF
TRBD2 TRBV24-1 CATSDDKRERSYNEQFF
NA TRBV12-3/TRBV12-4 CASSPTRGGITDTQYF
NA TRBV15 CATSRDQGEVNEQFF
TRBD2 TRBV20-1 CSARAGRSYNEQFF
TRBD1 TRBV28 CASSLYDRGTQYF
NA TRBV28 CASSSFLATNNEQFF
NA TRBV18 CASSASKGPGELFF